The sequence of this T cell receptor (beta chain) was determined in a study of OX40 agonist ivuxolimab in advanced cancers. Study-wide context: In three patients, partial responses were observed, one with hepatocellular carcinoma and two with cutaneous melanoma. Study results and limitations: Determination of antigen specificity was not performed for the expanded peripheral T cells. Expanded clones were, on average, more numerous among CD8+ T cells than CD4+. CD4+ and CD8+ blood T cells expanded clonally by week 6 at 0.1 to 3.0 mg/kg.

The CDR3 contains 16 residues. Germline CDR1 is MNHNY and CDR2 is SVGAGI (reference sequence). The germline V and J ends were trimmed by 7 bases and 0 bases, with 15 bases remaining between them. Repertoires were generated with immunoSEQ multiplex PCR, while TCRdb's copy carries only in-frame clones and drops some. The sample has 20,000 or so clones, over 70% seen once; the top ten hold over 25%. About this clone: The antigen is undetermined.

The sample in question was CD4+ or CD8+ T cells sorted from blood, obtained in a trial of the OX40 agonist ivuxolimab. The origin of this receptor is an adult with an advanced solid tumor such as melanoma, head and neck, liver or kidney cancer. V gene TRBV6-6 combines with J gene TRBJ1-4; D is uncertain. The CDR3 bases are TGTGCCAGCACCCTGGGCCAAATTTCAACTAATGAAAAACTGTTTTTT. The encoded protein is CASTLGQISTNEKLFF.